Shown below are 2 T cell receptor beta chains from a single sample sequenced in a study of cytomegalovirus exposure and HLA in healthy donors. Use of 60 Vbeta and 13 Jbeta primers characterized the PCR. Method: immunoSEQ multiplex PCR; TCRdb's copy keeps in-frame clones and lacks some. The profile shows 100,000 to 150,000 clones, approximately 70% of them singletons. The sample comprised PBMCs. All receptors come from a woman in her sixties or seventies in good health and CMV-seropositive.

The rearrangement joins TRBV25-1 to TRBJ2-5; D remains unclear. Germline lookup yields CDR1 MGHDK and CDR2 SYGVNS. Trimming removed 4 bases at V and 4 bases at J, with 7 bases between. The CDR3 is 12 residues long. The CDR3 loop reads CASSASSETQYF. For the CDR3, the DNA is TGTGCCAGCAGTGCGTCGTCAGAGACCCAGTACTTC.

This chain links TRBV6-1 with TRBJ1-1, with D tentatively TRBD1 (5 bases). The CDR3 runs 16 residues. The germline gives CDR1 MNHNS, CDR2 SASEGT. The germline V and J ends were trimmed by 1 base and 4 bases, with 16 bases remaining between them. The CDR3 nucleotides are TGTGCCAGCAGTGAAGAGGGACGGGGGGAGAGCACTGAAGCTTTCTTT. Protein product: CASSEEGRGESTEAFF.